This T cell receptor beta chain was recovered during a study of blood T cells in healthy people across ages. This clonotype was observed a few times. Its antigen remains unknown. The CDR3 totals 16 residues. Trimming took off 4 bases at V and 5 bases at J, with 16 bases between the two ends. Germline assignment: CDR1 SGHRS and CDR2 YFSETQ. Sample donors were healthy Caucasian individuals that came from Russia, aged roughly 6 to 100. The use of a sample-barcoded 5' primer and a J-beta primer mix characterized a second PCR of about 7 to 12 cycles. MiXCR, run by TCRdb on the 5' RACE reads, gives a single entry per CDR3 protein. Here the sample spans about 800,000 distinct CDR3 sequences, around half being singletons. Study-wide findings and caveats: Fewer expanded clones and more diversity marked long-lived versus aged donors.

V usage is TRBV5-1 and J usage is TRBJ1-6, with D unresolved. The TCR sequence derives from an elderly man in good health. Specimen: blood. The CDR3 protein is CASSALPGTDNSPLHF. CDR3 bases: TGCGCCAGCAGCGCACTACCGGGAACGGATAATTCACCCCTCCACTTT.